This T cell receptor beta chain was found in a study of OX40 agonist ivuxolimab in advanced cancers. Study observations and caveats: At 0.1 to 3.0 mg/kg, CD4+ and CD8+ blood T cells expanded clonally by week 6. The study found among the lowest clonal expansion in partial responders at 0.1-3.0 mg/kg.

This CDR3 has 16 amino acids. Germline assignment: CDR1 SGHTA and CDR2 FQGNSA. Deletions cut 1 base from V and 4 bases from J, with 14 bases between. Regarding this clone: Its antigen is currently unknown.

The table came from immunoSEQ multiplex PCR; TCRdb's copy has only in-frame clones and leaves some out. The table lists roughly 71,000 clones, 70% to 85% of them singletons. Sampling of blood occurred at baseline, cycle 4 day 1, and cycle 7 day 1. The sequence was collected from an adult with an advanced solid tumor such as melanoma, head and neck, liver or kidney cancer. J is TRBJ2-1 and V is TRBV7-2; no clear D. The specimen comprised CD4+ or CD8+ T cells sorted from blood, sampled in a trial of the OX40 agonist ivuxolimab. CDR3 region: CASSLVGRTHYNEQFF. CDR3 sequence (DNA): TGTGCCAGCAGCTTAGTAGGACGGACCCATTACAATGAGCAGTTCTTC.